The sequence of this T cell receptor beta chain was determined in a study of blood T cell repertoires in COVID-19. Study summary: There were acute and convalescent COVID-19 samples, and they came from the United States, Italy and Spain. T cells, B-cell-depleted T cells, or PBMCs provided the cDNA or gDNA that served as material.

With 3 bases removed from V and 0 bases from J, the gap between germline ends came to 14 bases. The CDR3 sequence is 16 residues long. Germline lookup yields CDR1 KGHSH and CDR2 LQKENI. Method: immunoSEQ multiplex PCR; TCRdb's copy keeps in-frame clones and lacks some. The sample has around 100,000 clones, about 85% seen once. The sequence was collected from a human donor in a cohort sampled during active COVID-19. Source material: peripheral blood. The gene calls are TRBV18 and TRBJ1-2, with D hard to call. CDR3 nucleotide sequence: TGTGCCAGCTCACCGGGCGCCCAGAGATCTAACTATGGCTACACCTTC. It translates to CASSPGAQRSNYGYTF.